The clone carrying this TCR beta chain was detected only a few times. The antigen remains undetermined. Assay: immunoSEQ multiplex PCR; the TCRdb copy retains only in-frame clones and omits some. The repertoire holds 84,000 or so clones, with over 75% as singletons. The entry originates in a study of vaccination effects on CD4 cells after COVID-19. The overall study: It was a median of 72 days after the second dose that post-vaccine samples were obtained.

Peptide-pool stimulation followed by sequencing identified expanded antigen-specific CD4+ clonotypes in the ViraFEST assay. Having been cultured for roughly 11 days, the cells underwent CD4+ T cell isolation. Everyone in the study got two shots of either the BNT162b2 or mRNA-1273 vaccine. Each culture well received a few million PBMC. These cells were then cultured in IMDM with approximately 10 IU/ml IL-2 and about 9.9 ug/ml peptides. Half-medium replacement with IL-2 medium occurred on days 3 and 7. The CDR3 is 17 residues long. Trimming removed 6 bases at V and 3 bases at J, with 21 bases between. The germline V gene has CDR1 MNHEY and CDR2 SMNVEV (reference sequence). Overall study findings and caveats: From healthy vaccinees, only 1 of 255 vaccine-induced clones also reacted to common cold coronaviruses.

The gene calls are TRBV27 and TRBJ2-1; D ambiguous. The source is a human donor who received a COVID-19 vaccine. The sequenced sample was CD4+ T cells from PBMCs cultured with HCoV-OC43 spike peptides, obtained after COVID-19 vaccination. The subset denotes: HCoV-OC43 spike overlapping peptide pool stimulation. The CDR3 region has the DNA TGTGCCAGCAGCCTACAGCGACACACCCTTTACTACAATGAGCAGTTCTTC. Its translation: CASSLQRHTLYYNEQFF.